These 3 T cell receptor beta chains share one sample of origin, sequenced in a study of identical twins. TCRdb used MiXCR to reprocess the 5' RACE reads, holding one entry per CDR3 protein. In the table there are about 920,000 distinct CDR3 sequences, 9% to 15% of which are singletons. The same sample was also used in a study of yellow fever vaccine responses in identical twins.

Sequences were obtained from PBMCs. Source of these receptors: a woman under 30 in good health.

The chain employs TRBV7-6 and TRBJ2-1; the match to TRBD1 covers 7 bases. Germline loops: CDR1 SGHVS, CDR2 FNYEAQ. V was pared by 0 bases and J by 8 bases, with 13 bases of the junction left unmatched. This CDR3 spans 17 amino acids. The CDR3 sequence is CASSLAATRQGVDEQFF. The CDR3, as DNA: TGTGCCAGCAGCTTAGCCGCCACCCGACAGGGTGTGGATGAGCAGTTCTTC.

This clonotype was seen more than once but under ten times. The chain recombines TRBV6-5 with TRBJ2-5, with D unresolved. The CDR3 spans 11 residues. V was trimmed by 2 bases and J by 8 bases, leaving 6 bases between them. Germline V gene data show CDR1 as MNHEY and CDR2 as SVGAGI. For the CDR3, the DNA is TGTGCCAGCAGTTACCACCAAACCCAGTACTTC. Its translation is CASSYHQTQYF.

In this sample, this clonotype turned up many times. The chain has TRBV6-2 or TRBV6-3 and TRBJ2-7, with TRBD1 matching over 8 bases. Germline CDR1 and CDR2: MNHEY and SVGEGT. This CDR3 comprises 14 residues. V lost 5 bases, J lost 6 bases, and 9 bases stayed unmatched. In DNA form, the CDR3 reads TGTGCCAGCAGTCGTACCGGGACAGGAATCGAGCAGTACTTC. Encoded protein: CASSRTGTGIEQYF.